This T cell receptor (beta chain) was sequenced for a study of blood T cell repertoires in COVID-19. As handled by the study authors: Amplified reference gene primers provided the basis for estimating nucleated cell counts. Profiling relied on immunoSEQ multiplex PCR, and the TCRdb table lists in-frame clones only, not all of them. V and J calls and clone size come straight from that table; D and trimming were deduced from the DNA. The sample has approximately 390,000 clones, around 87% seen once. Germline V gene lookup returns CDR1 SGHTA and CDR2 FQGNSA. J was trimmed by 3 bases and V by 1 base; bases with no gene match: 6. CDR3 length: 15 residues.

Sequencing was carried out using peripheral blood. The chain recombines TRBV7-2 with TRBJ2-7; TRBD1 agrees at 7 bases. The sequence was collected from a woman in her sixties with COVID-19, enrolled during active disease. The CDR3 DNA sequence: TGTGCCAGCAGCTTAGGACAGGGACAAATCTACGAGCAGTACTTC. Its protein is CASSLGQGQIYEQYF.